The 23 T cell receptor beta chains reported below all come from one sample, sequenced in a study of OX40 agonist ivuxolimab in advanced cancers. The data were produced by immunoSEQ multiplex PCR, yet TCRdb's version contains in-frame clones alone and is incomplete. The profile covers tens of thousands of clones, with around 89% appearing a single time and roughly 0.5% taken by the ten largest. The sequences come from CD4+ or CD8+ T cells sorted from blood, collected in a trial of the OX40 agonist ivuxolimab. The receptors originated from an adult with an advanced solid tumor such as melanoma, head and neck, liver or kidney cancer.

V and J are TRBV5-1 and TRBJ1-1; a weak D match, TRBD1 (5 bases). There are 14 residues in the CDR3. Germline assignment: CDR1 SGHRS and CDR2 YFSETQ. Trimming cost V 4 bases and J 1 base, with 11 bases left between them. Written as DNA, the CDR3 is TGCGCCAGCAGCCCCCGGCAGGGGAACACTGAAGCTTTCTTT. This gives the protein CASSPRQGNTEAFF. Based on the CDR3 plus reference TRBV5-1 and TRBJ1-1, the full variable domain is KAGVTQTPRYLIKTRGQQVTLSCSPISGHRSVSWYQQTPGQGLQFLFEYFSETQRNKGNFPGRFSGRQFSNSRSEMNVSTLELGDSALYLCASSPRQGNTEAFFGQGTRLTVV.

The gene calls are TRBV4-1 and TRBJ2-3, with D perhaps matching TRBD1 (5 bases). This CDR3 spans 14 amino acids. Germline V gene lookup returns CDR1 MGHRA and CDR2 YSYEKL. Trimming pared 4 bases from V and 2 bases from J, leaving 10 bases between. CDR3 DNA: TGCGCCAGCAGCCCATTAGGGGCCACAGATACGCAGTATTTT. Translation: CASSPLGATDTQYF.

The V call is TRBV28, the J call TRBJ2-5; D gene uncertain. The germline V and J ends were trimmed by 4 bases and 4 bases, with 4 bases remaining between them. The germline gives CDR1 MDHEN, CDR2 SYDVKM. CDR3 length: 11 amino acids. The CDR3 is CASSSPETQYF. The CDR3, as DNA: TGTGCCAGCAGTTCTCCAGAGACCCAGTACTTC.

The chain is built from TRBV27 and TRBJ2-2; TRBD2 is a possible D gene (6 bases). There are 15 residues in the CDR3. CDR1 and CDR2 from the germline V gene are MNHEY and SMNVEV (reference sequence). The germline V and J ends were trimmed by 5 bases and 4 bases, with 14 bases remaining between them. The CDR3 is CASSPARRGTGELFF. CDR3 DNA sequence: TGTGCCAGCAGTCCCGCCCGGCGGGGCACCGGGGAGCTGTTTTTT.

The rearrangement uses TRBV5-6 and TRBJ2-6; the D is unclear. This CDR3 spans 13 amino acids. Per germline, CDR1 SGHDT and CDR2 YYEEEE. V shed 7 bases and J shed 2 bases, with 7 bases lying between them. CDR3 DNA: TGTGCCAGCGCCTTGGCTGGGGCCAACGTCCTGACTTTC. Translating it yields CASALAGANVLTF.

This clone was picked up a small number of times. The chain recombines TRBV30 with TRBJ2-2; 10 nucleotides agree with TRBD2. The V segment lost 4 bases and the J segment 3 bases; nucleotides outside the gene matches: 11. Germline CDR1 reads GTSNPN; CDR2 reads SVGIG (reference sequence). The length of the CDR3 is 17 residues. The CDR3 nucleotides are TGTGCCTGGACCGTCACCCGGACTAGCGGATACACCGGGGAGCTGTTTTTT. Protein sequence: CAWTVTRTSGYTGELFF. Variable domain in full (rest from reference TRBV30 and TRBJ2-2): SQTIHQWPATLVQPVGSPLSLECTVEGTSNPNLYWYRQAAGRGLQLLFYSVGIGQISSEVPQNLSASRPQDRQFILSSKKLLLSDSGFYLCAWTVTRTSGYTGELFFGEGSRLTVL.

This chain uses TRBV10-2 with TRBJ2-5; 8 bases map to TRBD1. V lost 6 bases and J lost 5; bases outside the gene matches: 8. This CDR3 comprises 14 residues. Per the germline V gene, CDR1 is WSHSY and CDR2 is SAAADI. In DNA, the CDR3 is TGCGCCAGCAGCGATCCAGGGGGCGGGGAGACCCAGTACTTC. Translation: CASSDPGGGETQYF.

The chain uses TRBV28 and TRBJ2-7, with D hard to call. CDR3 length: 13 residues. V lost 3 bases and J lost 2, with 8 bases in between. Germline-derived CDR1 and CDR2 are MDHEN and SYDVKM. CDR3 amino acids: CASSLGSAYEQYF. As DNA, the CDR3 is TGTGCCAGCAGTTTGGGCAGCGCCTACGAGCAGTACTTC.

The CDR3 nucleotides are TGTGCCAGCAGTCAGCGGGATGAGCAGTTCTTC. Protein product: CASSQRDEQFF. The gene calls are TRBV6-1 and TRBJ2-1, with D possibly matching TRBD2 (6 bases). CDR1 and CDR2 (germline): MNHNS, SASEGT. The CDR3 is 11 amino acids. V lost 5 bases and J 8 bases, leaving 7 bases between the germline ends.

This chain connects TRBV5-4 to TRBJ1-2; the D is unclear. From germline, CDR1 is SGHNT and CDR2 YYREEE (reference sequence). Deletions cut 3 bases from V and 8 bases from J, with 17 bases between. This CDR3 comprises 14 residues. CDR3 sequence: CASSSPPPLRGYTF. In DNA, the CDR3 is TGTGCCAGCAGCTCACCCCCACCCCTGCGGGGCTACACCTTC.

CDR3: CASSGPEYYNEQFF. CDR3 in DNA: TGTGCCAGCAGCGGTCCAGAGTACTACAATGAGCAGTTCTTC. The rearrangement links TRBV9 to TRBJ2-1; D call uncertain. V was clipped by 3 bases and J by 3 bases, with 10 bases between them. The V gene's germline CDR1 is SGDLS and CDR2 YYNGEE. This CDR3 is built from 14 residues.

The chain couples TRBV6-1 to TRBJ1-1, with D hard to call. The ends were cut back, 7 bases at V and 8 bases at J, with 20 bases in the middle. The CDR3 runs 14 residues. Germline V gene data show CDR1 as MNHNS and CDR2 as SASEGT. CDR3 nucleotide sequence: TGTGCCAGCACCCCCAGTGGAGGGAGGAGAGAAGCTTTCTTT. Its translation is CASTPSGGRREAFF.

This clone is medium-sized within its sample. V gene TRBV4-2 combines with J gene TRBJ2-5, with TRBD2 matching over 14 bases. This CDR3 contains 18 residues. Germline-derived CDR1 and CDR2 are LGHNA and YNFKEQ. V was clipped by 4 bases and J by 4 bases; unmatched bases: 11. This chain's CDR3 is CASSPRGTSGRGGETQYF. The CDR3 DNA follows: TGTGCCAGCAGCCCCCGGGGGACTAGCGGGAGAGGCGGAGAGACCCAGTACTTC.

This clone was counted once. The chain has TRBV10-3 and TRBJ2-7; the match to TRBD2 covers 15 bases. CDR3 length equals 16 residues. The junction had 3 bases not matched to a gene; V was cut back by 2 bases and J by 4 bases. Germline V gene lookup returns CDR1 ENHRY and CDR2 SYGVKD. The CDR3: CAISEGGLAGGYEQYF. The CDR3 bases are TGTGCCATCAGTGAGGGGGGACTAGCGGGAGGATACGAGCAGTACTTC.

V is TRBV27 and J is TRBJ1-2, with a weak D call TRBD1 (5 bases). The germline V gene has CDR1 MNHEY and CDR2 SMNVEV (reference sequence). This CDR3 region has 14 residues. Trimming removed 4 bases at V and 8 bases at J, with 17 bases between. CDR3: CASSSLMAGGGYTF. CDR3 in DNA: TGTGCCAGCAGTTCCCTGATGGCGGGGGGAGGCTACACCTTC.

V and J are TRBV7-3 and TRBJ2-1; D unclear. V was pared by 2 bases and J by 9 bases, with 11 bases between. The CDR3 contains 13 residues. The germline CDR1 and CDR2 sequences are SGHTA and FQGTGA. CDR3 DNA sequence: TGTGCCAGCAGCTTATCGTGGGGTACTGAGCAGTTCTTC. Its translation is CASSLSWGTEQFF. Supplemented by reference TRBV7-3 and TRBJ2-1, the full variable domain reads GAGVSQTPSNKVTEKGKYVELRCDPISGHTALYWYRQSLGQGPEFLIYFQGTGAADDSGLPNDRFFAVRPEGSVSTLKIQRTERGDSAVYLCASSLSWGTEQFFGPGTRLTVL.

A single count supports this clone. This rearrangement joins TRBV5-4 to TRBJ2-2; 10 positions match TRBD2. The CDR3 runs to 15 residues. Germline trimming cut 5 bases from V and 3 bases from J; bases unmatched to any gene: 4. Germline values: CDR1 SGHNT, CDR2 YYREEE (reference sequence). For the CDR3, the DNA is TGTGCCAGCAGTCGGACTAGCGGAGACACCGGGGAGCTGTTTTTT. It is translated as CASSRTSGDTGELFF.

The V and J genes are TRBV21-1 and TRBJ2-5; the table assigns TRBD2, which was not confirmed against the DNA. TRBV21-1 counts as a pseudogene. The CDR3 is 22 amino acids. The CDR3 sequence is CASSKRVRGSSGARPRQETQYF. CDR3 DNA: TGTGCCAGCAGCAAAAGGGTGCGTGGGTCTAGCGGGGCCCGACCCCGTCAAGAGACCCAGTACTTC.

The CDR3 DNA follows: TGTGCCAGCTCACCACCATCTGTCACTGAAGCTTTCTTT. Translating gives CASSPPSVTEAFF. J is TRBJ1-1 and V is TRBV18; D is uncertain. CDR3 length equals 13 residues. The V gene's germline CDR1 is KGHSH and CDR2 LQKENI. V was trimmed by 0 bases and J by 4 bases, leaving 6 bases between them.

The chain recombines TRBV30 with TRBJ2-7; tentative D call: TRBD1 (6 bases). The length of the CDR3 is 15 residues. V shed 1 base and J shed 2 bases, with 15 bases lying between them. Germline CDR1 is GTSNPN and CDR2 is SVGIG (reference sequence). CDR3 amino acids: CAWSGLMKGAYEQYF. CDR3 sequence (DNA): TGTGCCTGGAGTGGTTTGATGAAGGGGGCCTACGAGCAGTACTTC.

The V gene is TRBV21-1, the J gene TRBJ2-5; the table calls TRBD1, which could not be checked here. The J call may be mistaken, given a closer DNA end match to TRBJ2-7. TRBV21-1 is shown as a pseudogene. The CDR3 length is 13 residues. The CDR3 DNA sequence: TGTGCCCGTATAGGACAGGGGGCTTACGAGCAGTACTTC. It yields the protein CARIGQGAYEQYF.

Only a few counts were recorded for this clone. The chain is built from TRBV7-9 and TRBJ2-6; D is undetermined. CDR1 is SEHNR and CDR2 is FQNEAQ in the germline V gene (reference sequence). The length of the CDR3 is 16 residues. The V gene lost 2 bases and the J gene lost 1 base, with 9 bases spanning the gap. CDR3 DNA: TGTGCCAGCAGCTTACTAGGAGTGTCTGGGGCCAACGTCCTGACTTTC. Translated, it gives CASSLLGVSGANVLTF.

The chain employs TRBV19 and TRBJ1-5; 8 nucleotides agree with TRBD1. Germline V gene lookup returns CDR1 LNHDA and CDR2 SQIVND (reference sequence). With 3 bases clipped from V and 7 bases from J, the junction kept 8 bases outside the gene matches. The CDR3 is 15 residues long. The CDR3 bases are TGTGCCAGTAGTATGCAGGGGGCACGGGACCAGCCCCAGCATTTT. It is translated as CASSMQGARDQPQHF.